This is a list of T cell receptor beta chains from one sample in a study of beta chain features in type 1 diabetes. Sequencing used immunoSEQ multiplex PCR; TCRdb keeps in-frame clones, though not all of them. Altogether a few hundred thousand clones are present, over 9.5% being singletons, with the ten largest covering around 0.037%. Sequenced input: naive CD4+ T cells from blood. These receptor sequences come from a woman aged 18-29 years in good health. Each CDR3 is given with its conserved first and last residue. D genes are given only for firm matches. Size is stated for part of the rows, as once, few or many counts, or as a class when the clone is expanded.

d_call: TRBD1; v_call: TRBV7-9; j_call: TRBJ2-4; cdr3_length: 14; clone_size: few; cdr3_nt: TGTGCCAGCAGCTCCCGGGACAGGGGAAACATTCAGTACTTC; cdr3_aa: CASSSRDRGNIQYF
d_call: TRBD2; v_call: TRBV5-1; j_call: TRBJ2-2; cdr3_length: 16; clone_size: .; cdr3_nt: TGCGCCAGCAGCCGACTAGCGGGAGGGCGTGCCGGGGAGCTGTTTTTT; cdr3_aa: CASSRLAGGRAGELFF
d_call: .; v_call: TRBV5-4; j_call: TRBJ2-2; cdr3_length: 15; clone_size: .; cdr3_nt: TGTGCCAGCAGCTCCCGGGAAAAAGACACCGGGGAGCTGTTTTTT; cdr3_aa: CASSSREKDTGELFF
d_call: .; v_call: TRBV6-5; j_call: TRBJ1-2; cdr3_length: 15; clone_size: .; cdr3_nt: TGTGCCAGCAGTTACCGGAGGAGTACTAACTATGGCTACACCTTC; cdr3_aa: CASSYRRSTNYGYTF
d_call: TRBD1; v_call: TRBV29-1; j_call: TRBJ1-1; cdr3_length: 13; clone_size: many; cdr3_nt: TGCAGCGGGGGGGACAGGGGAGATTCTGAAGCTTTCTTT; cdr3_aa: CSGGDRGDSEAFF
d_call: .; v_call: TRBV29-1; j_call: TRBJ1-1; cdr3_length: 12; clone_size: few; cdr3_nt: TGCAGCGCCTCACAGGGGAACACTGAAGCTTTCTTT; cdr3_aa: CSASQGNTEAFF
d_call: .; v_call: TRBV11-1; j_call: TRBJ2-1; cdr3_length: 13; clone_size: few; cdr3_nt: TGTGCCAGCAGCCCTCCCCAGAACAATGAGCAGTTCTTC; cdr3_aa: CASSPPQNNEQFF
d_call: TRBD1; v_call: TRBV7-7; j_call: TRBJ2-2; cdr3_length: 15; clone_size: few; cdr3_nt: TGTGCCAGCAGCCCGGGACAGAAGAACACCGGGGAGCTGTTTTTT; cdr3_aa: CASSPGQKNTGELFF
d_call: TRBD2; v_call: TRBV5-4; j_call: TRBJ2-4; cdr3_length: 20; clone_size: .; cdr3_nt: TGTGCCAGCAGCCCGCCCCCAGGGACTAGCGGCAATATAGCCAAAAACATTCAGTACTTC; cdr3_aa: CASSPPPGTSGNIAKNIQYF
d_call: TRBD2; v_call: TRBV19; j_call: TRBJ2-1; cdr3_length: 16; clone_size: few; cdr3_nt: TGTGCCAGTAGTACCCTCGGACTAGCAGCGTCTCTCGGGCAGTTCTTC; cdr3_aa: CASSTLGLAASLGQFF
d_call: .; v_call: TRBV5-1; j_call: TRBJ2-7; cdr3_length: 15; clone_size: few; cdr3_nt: TGCGCCAGCAGCTTGGGGCGGGCGACCCTCTACGAGCAGTACTTC; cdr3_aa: CASSLGRATLYEQYF
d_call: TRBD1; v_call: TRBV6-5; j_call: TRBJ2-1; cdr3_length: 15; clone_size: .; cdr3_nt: TGTGCCAGCAGTTACCGGGACAGGGGGCTGGGTGAGCAGTTCTTC; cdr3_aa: CASSYRDRGLGEQFF
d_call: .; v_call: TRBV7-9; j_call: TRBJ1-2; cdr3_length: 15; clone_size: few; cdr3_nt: TGTGCCAGCAGCTCACACCCGCAGGGAGGCTATGGCTACACCTTC; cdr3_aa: CASSSHPQGGYGYTF
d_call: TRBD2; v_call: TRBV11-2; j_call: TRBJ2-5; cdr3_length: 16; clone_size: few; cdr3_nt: TGTGCCAGCAGCTTAGTAACGGGAGGGCCGAGGGAGACCCAGTACTTC; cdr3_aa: CASSLVTGGPRETQYF
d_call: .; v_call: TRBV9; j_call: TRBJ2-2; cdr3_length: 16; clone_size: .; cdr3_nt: TGTGCCAGCAGCCCGACCGTGGCAGGGAACACCGGGGAGCTGTTTTTT; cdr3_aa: CASSPTVAGNTGELFF
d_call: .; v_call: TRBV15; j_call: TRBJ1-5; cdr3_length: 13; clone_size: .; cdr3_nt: TGTGCCACCAGCTCTGGACTTAATCAGCCCCAGCATTTT; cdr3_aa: CATSSGLNQPQHF
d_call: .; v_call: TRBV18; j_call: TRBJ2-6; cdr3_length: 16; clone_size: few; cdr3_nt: TGTGCCAGCTCAGCGGCAGTGGTTCTGGGGGCCAACGTCCTGACTTTC; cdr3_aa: CASSAAVVLGANVLTF
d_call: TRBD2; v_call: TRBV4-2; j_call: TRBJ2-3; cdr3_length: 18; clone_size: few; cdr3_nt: TGTGCCAGCAGCCAAGGCGCAAGCGGGAGGAGGGGCACAGATACGCAGTATTTT; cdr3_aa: CASSQGASGRRGTDTQYF
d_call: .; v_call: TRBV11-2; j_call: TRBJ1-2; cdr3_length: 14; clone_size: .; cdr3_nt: TGTGCCAGCACCCAGGACAGAAACCTCTATGGCTACACCTTC; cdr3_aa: CASTQDRNLYGYTF
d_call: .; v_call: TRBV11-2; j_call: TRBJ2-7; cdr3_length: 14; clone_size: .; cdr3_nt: TGTGCCAGCAGCTTCGGCGGGACAGCAAGCGAGCAGTACTTC; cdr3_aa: CASSFGGTASEQYF
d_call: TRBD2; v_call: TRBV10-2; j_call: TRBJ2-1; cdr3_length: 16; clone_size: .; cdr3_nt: TGCGCCAGCAGTCTGAGACTAGCGGGGGGCAACAATGAGCAGTTCTTC; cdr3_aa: CASSLRLAGGNNEQFF
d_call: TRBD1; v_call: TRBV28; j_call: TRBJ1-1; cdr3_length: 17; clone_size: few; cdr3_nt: TGTGCCAGCAGAATCGGGACAGGCACCCAAGGGAACACTGAAGCTTTCTTT; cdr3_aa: CASRIGTGTQGNTEAFF
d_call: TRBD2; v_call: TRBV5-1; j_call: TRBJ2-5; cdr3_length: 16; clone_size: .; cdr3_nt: TGCGCCAGCAGCCTGGCCGGGACTAGTGGTACGGAGACCCAGTACTTC; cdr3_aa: CASSLAGTSGTETQYF
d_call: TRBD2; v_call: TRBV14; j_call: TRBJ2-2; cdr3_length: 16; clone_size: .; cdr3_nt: TGTGCCAGCAGTGATCGAGCGGGAGACGATACCGGGGAGCTGTTTTTT; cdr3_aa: CASSDRAGDDTGELFF
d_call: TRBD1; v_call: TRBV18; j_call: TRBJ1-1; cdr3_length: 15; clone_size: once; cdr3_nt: TGTGCCAGCTCAGAAAGACAGGGAGGGAACACTGAAGCTTTCTTT; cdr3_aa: CASSERQGGNTEAFF
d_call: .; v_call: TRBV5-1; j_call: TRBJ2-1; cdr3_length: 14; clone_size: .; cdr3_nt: TGCGCCAGCAGCTTGGAGGGGATAAGCAATGAGCAGTTCTTC; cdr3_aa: CASSLEGISNEQFF
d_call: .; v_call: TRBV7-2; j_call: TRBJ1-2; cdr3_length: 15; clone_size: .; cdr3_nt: TGTGCCAGCAGCTTCGACAGTACGACCTCCCATGGCTACACCTTC; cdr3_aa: CASSFDSTTSHGYTF
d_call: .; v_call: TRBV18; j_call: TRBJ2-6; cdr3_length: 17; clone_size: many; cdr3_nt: TGTGCCAGCTCACTAACCAACTTGCCCTCTGGGGCCAACGTCCTGACTTTC; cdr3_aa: CASSLTNLPSGANVLTF
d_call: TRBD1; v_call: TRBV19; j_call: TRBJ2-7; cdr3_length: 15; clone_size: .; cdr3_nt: TGTGCCAGTAGCTTAGGACAGGGTTCCACCTACGAGCAGTACTTC; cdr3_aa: CASSLGQGSTYEQYF
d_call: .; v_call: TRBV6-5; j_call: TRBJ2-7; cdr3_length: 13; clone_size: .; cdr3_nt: TGTGCCAGCAGTTACTCGACGGGAACCGAGCAGTACTTC; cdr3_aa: CASSYSTGTEQYF
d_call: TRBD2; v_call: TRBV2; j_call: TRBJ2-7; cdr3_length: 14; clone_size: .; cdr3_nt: TGTGCCAGCAGTCCCGGGACTAGAGACTACGAGCAGTACTTC; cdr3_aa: CASSPGTRDYEQYF
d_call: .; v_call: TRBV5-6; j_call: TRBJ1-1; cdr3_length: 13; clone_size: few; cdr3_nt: TGTGCCAGCAGGCAAGGCAGGTGGACTGAAGCTTTCTTT; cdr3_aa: CASRQGRWTEAFF
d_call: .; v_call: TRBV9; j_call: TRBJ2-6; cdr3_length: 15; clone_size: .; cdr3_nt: TGTGCCAGCAGCGTGCGTGGCTCTGGGGCCAACGTCCTGACTTTC; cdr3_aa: CASSVRGSGANVLTF
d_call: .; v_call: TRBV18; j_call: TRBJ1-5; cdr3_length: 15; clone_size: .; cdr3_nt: TGTGCCAGCTCACCATCCGGGGTCGGCAATCAGCCCCAGCATTTT; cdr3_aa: CASSPSGVGNQPQHF
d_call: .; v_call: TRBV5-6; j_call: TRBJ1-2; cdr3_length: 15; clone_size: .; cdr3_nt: TGTGCCAGCAGCTTGGCGACGGGTCCTAACTATGGCTACACCTTC; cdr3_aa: CASSLATGPNYGYTF
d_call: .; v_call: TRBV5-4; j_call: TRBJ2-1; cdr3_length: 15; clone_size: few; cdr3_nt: TGTGCCAGCAGCTTAGATGGGAGCTCCTACAATGAGCAGTTCTTC; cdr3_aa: CASSLDGSSYNEQFF
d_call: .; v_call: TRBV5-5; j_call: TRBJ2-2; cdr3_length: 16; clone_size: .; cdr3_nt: TGTGCCAGCAGCCCACCGGGCAGGGGGGACACCGGGGAGCTGTTTTTT; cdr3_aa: CASSPPGRGDTGELFF
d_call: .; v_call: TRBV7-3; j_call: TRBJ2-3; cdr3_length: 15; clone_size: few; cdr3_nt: TGTGCCAGCAGCCCTCGAAGGAGCGGCACAGATACGCAGTATTTT; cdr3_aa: CASSPRRSGTDTQYF
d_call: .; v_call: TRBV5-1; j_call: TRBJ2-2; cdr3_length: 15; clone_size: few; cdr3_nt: TGCGCCAGCGTGTTTCTGGAGGATGGGGTCGGGGAGCTGTTTTTT; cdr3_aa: CASVFLEDGVGELFF
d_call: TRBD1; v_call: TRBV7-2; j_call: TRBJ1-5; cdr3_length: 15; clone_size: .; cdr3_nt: TGTGCCAGCCGCCAGTCGGACAGGGCAAATCAGCCCCAGCATTTT; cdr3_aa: CASRQSDRANQPQHF
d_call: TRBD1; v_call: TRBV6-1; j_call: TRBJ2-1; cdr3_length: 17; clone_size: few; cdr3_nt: TGTGCCAGCAGTGAGTACGGACAGGGGTCCCCCTACAATGAGCAGTTCTTC; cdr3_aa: CASSEYGQGSPYNEQFF
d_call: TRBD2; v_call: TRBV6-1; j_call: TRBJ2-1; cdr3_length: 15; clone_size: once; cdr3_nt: TGTGCCAGCAGTGAATTCAGCGGGAGTTACAATGAGCAGTTCTTC; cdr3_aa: CASSEFSGSYNEQFF